These 32 T cell receptor beta chains came from one sample sequenced in a study of beta chain features in type 1 diabetes (dated by TCRdb to 2017 to 2018). Their specific antigens are unknown. The investigation overall reported the following: Type 1 diabetes patients showed a moderate but significant shortening of TCRB CDR3 length in all four CD4+ subsets.

The library was produced with the immunoSEQ multiplex PCR assay. The entire isolated RNA was reverse transcribed using the High Capacity cDNA Reverse Transcription Kit, and thus expressed TCRB transcripts were sequenced. TCRdb mirrors the immuneACCESS table, restricted to in-frame sequences. Some clones are absent from its copies; in checked studies, under half trace to an unresolved V gene, and the reason for the others is unknown. Within this sample are a few hundred thousand clones, with over 9% of them counted one time only. Around 0.66% of the sample belongs to the ten largest clones. Sequenced input: central memory CD4+ T cells from blood. Receptors were obtained from a man aged 25 to 40 with type 1 diabetes.

This clone was seen a handful of times. V is TRBV4-3 and J is TRBJ1-2; 7 bases fit TRBD1. The CDR3 runs 16 residues. V gave up 3 bases and J gave up 5 bases; unmatched junction bases: 12. Germline lookup yields CDR1 LGHNA and CDR2 YSLEER. In DNA form, the CDR3 reads TGCGCCAGCAGCCACGCCGGGACAGCGAGCGGATATGGCTACACCTTC. It encodes CASSHAGTASGYGYTF.

V usage is TRBV25-1 and J usage is TRBJ1-2; the match to TRBD1 covers 9 bases. V lost 3 bases and J lost 3; bases outside the gene matches: 14. CDR1 is MGHDK and CDR2 is SYGVNS in the germline V gene. This CDR3 is 18 amino acids long. Here the CDR3 DNA reads TGTGCCAGCAGTGATACCCCGGGACAGGGTTCGGTCGACTATGGCTACACCTTC. It specifies CASSDTPGQGSVDYGYTF.

This clone was counted a few times. The J gene is TRBJ2-3, the V gene TRBV4-1, with D possibly matching TRBD2 (6 bases). CDR1 and CDR2 (germline): MGHRA, YSYEKL. Trimming cost V 0 bases and J 8 bases, with 12 bases left between them. The CDR3 has 14 residues. The CDR3 coding sequence is TGCGCCAGCAGCCAAGAACGGTACGGGGGTACGCAGTATTTT. It codes for CASSQERYGGTQYF.

This clone was detected a few times. The rearrangement joins TRBV27 to TRBJ2-5; 16 nucleotides align to TRBD2. Germline CDR1 reads MNHEY; CDR2 reads SMNVEV (reference sequence). CDR3 length equals 18 residues. The ends lost 5 bases at V and 5 bases at J; junction bases unmatched: 11. The CDR3 loop is CASSPGLAGGPSGETQYF. The CDR3 DNA reads as TGTGCCAGCAGTCCGGGACTAGCGGGAGGGCCCTCTGGGGAGACCCAGTACTTC.

In its sample, this clone was seen many times. The chain is built from TRBV7-9 and TRBJ1-2; TRBD1 matches 7 bases. This CDR3 has 15 residues. The trim removed 2 bases at V and 1 base at J, leaving 4 bases unmatched. Germline assignment: CDR1 SEHNR and CDR2 FQNEAQ (reference sequence). CDR3 sequence reads: CASSLRQGGNYGYTF. CDR3 DNA sequence: TGTGCCAGCAGCTTAAGGCAGGGGGGTAACTATGGCTACACCTTC. The entire variable domain, with the rest obtained from reference TRBV7-9 and TRBJ1-2, is as follows: DTGVSQNPRHKITKRGQNVTFRCDPISEHNRLYWYRQTLGQGPEFLTYFQNEAQLEKSRLLSDRFSAERPKGSFSTLEIQRTEQGDSAMYLCASSLRQGGNYGYTFGSGTRLTVV.

The sample holds many counts of this clone. This chain joins TRBV28 and TRBJ1-2; a possible D gene is TRBD1 (6 bases). The germline CDR1 and CDR2 sequences are MDHEN and SYDVKM. The CDR3 has 12 residues. The V end lost 5 bases, the J end lost 5 bases, and 9 bases lay between the germline ends. CDR3 amino acids: CASSPDRYGYTF. The CDR3 nucleotides are TGTGCCAGCAGTCCGGACAGATATGGCTACACCTTC.

As to this clone: This specimen includes other DNA sequences encoding the same CDR3. The chain has TRBV30 and TRBJ1-5; the D is unclear. Trimming took 0 bases from V and 3 from J, leaving 6 bases between them. The CDR3 spans 13 residues. Per the germline V gene, CDR1 is GTSNPN and CDR2 is SVGIG (reference sequence). DNA for the CDR3: TGTGCCTGGAGTGTAGACCTCAATCAGCCCCAGCATTTT. Translated, it gives CAWSVDLNQPQHF.

The sample holds a few counts of this clone. The chain recombines TRBV5-1 with TRBJ2-3; 9 nucleotides match TRBD2. This CDR3 spans 16 amino acids. The germline V gene has CDR1 SGHRS and CDR2 YFSETQ. J lost 0 bases, V lost 2 bases, and 4 bases had no gene match. The CDR3 protein is CASSFPSGKSTDTQYF. In DNA form, the CDR3 reads TGCGCCAGCAGCTTCCCTAGCGGGAAAAGCACAGATACGCAGTATTTT.

V and J are TRBV9 and TRBJ2-2, with a weak D call TRBD1 (6 bases). There are 14 residues in the CDR3. The germline V and J ends were trimmed by 3 bases and 4 bases, with 10 bases remaining between them. Germline assignment: CDR1 SGDLS and CDR2 YYNGEE. CDR3 in amino acids: CASSADSLTGELFF. CDR3 coding DNA: TGTGCCAGCAGCGCGGACAGCCTCACCGGGGAGCTGTTTTTT.

This clone was seen at least ten times. The chain joins TRBV18 to TRBJ2-7, with 7 bases aligning to TRBD2. Germline V gives CDR1 KGHSH, CDR2 LQKENI. The V gene end was trimmed by 4 bases and the J gene end by 2 bases; junction bases not matched to a gene: 5. This CDR3 comprises 14 residues. This CDR3 is CASSRLAETYEQYF. The CDR3 bases are TGTGCCAGCTCACGGCTAGCGGAAACCTACGAGCAGTACTTC.

The chain links TRBV19 to TRBJ1-5, with 7 bases matching TRBD1. The CDR3 length is 13 residues. V trimming: 8 bases; J trimming: 6 bases; junction bases outside the gene matches: 7. The germline V gene has CDR1 LNHDA and CDR2 SQIVND (reference sequence). The CDR3 is CASCRQGFQPQHF. DNA of the CDR3: TGTGCCAGTTGCAGACAGGGCTTTCAGCCCCAGCATTTT. Complete variable domain (other parts from reference TRBV19 and TRBJ1-5): DGGITQSPKYLFRKEGQNVTLSCEQNLNHDAMYWYRQDPGQGLRLIYYSQIVNDFQKGDIAEGYSVSREKKESFPLTVTSAQKNPTAFYLCASCRQGFQPQHFGDGTRLSIL.

The chain joins TRBV7-9 to TRBJ2-2, with D perhaps assigned TRBD1 or TRBD2 (5 bases each). The V gene lost 10 bases and the J gene lost 2 bases, with 14 bases spanning the gap. CDR3 length equals 14 residues. Per the germline V gene, CDR1 is SEHNR and CDR2 is FQNEAQ (reference sequence). CDR3 residues: CAKTGTANTGELFF. The CDR3 DNA reads TGTGCCAAAACGGGGACGGCTAACACCGGGGAGCTGTTTTTT.

This chain connects TRBV10-1 to TRBJ2-3; maybe TRBD2 (6 bases). V was cut by 6 bases and J by 7 bases, with 11 bases left in between. Germline assignment: CDR1 WNHNN and CDR2 SYGVQD (reference sequence). This CDR3 has 12 amino acids. CDR3 in amino acids: CASSGSWNTQYF. CDR3 coding DNA: TGCGCCAGCAGCGGGAGTTGGAATACGCAGTATTTT.

This clone was seen a handful of times. This chain uses TRBV19 with TRBJ2-1; 14 nucleotides match TRBD2. This CDR3 spans 19 amino acids. V trimming: 3 bases; J trimming: 0 bases; junction bases outside the gene matches: 7. Germline-derived CDR1 and CDR2 are LNHDA and SQIVND (reference sequence). The CDR3 bases are TGTGCCAGTAGTATTGGTCGGGGGACTAGCGGGAGCTCCTACAATGAGCAGTTCTTC. Residues: CASSIGRGTSGSSYNEQFF.

The CDR3 coding sequence is TGTGCCAGCAGCCAAGATCTGGGGGCTGGGGCCAACGTCCTGACTTTC. Amino acids: CASSQDLGAGANVLTF. The chain is built from TRBV14 and TRBJ2-6; D may be TRBD1 or TRBD2 (5 bases each). The V gene's germline CDR1 is SGHDN and CDR2 FVKESK. V gave up 0 bases and J gave up 2 bases, with 8 bases separating them. The CDR3 totals 16 residues.

The chain couples TRBV18 to TRBJ2-5; possible D gene TRBD1, 6 bases. From germline, CDR1 is KGHSH and CDR2 LQKENI. V was trimmed by 2 bases and J by 1 base, leaving 11 bases between them. The CDR3 consists of 15 residues. CDR3: CASSPYQGSQETQYF. In DNA form, the CDR3 reads TGTGCCAGCTCACCATATCAGGGGAGCCAAGAGACCCAGTACTTC.

V and J are TRBV5-1 and TRBJ2-2; TRBD1 aligns across 7 bases. J gave up 1 base and V 6 bases, and 6 bases lay outside the gene matches. This CDR3 is built from 15 residues. The germline V gene has CDR1 SGHRS and CDR2 YFSETQ. CDR3 in DNA: TGCGCCAGCACAGCCGGGACAGTGAACACCGGGGAGCTGTTTTTT. As protein: CASTAGTVNTGELFF.

This chain joins TRBV27 and TRBJ2-7; the match to TRBD2 covers 10 bases. CDR1 is MNHEY, CDR2 SMNVEV, per germline (reference sequence). The CDR3 loop spans 15 amino acids. J gave up 2 bases and V 8 bases, and 9 bases lay outside the gene matches. In nucleotides, the CDR3 is TGTGCCAGCTCTCCCTGGACTAGCGGACCCTACGAGCAGTACTTC. Translation: CASSPWTSGPYEQYF.

The rearrangement links TRBV10-3 to TRBJ2-7, with TRBD2 identical over 12 bases. Germline V CDR1 and CDR2: ENHRY, SYGVKD. Trimming removed 3 bases from V and 4 bases from J; junction bases left unmatched: 4. The CDR3 has 15 amino acids. The CDR3 spells CAISDLLAGGYEQYF. CDR3 DNA sequence: TGTGCCATCAGTGACCTACTAGCGGGAGGTTACGAGCAGTACTTC.

This clone was counted a few times. A junction boundary mismatches the germline segment, possibly from a read error. The rearrangement links TRBV5-5 to TRBJ2-7; 7 nucleotides line up with TRBD1. CDR3 length: 17 residues. CDR1 is SGHKS and CDR2 is YYEKEE in the germline V gene (reference sequence). CDR3 coding DNA: TGCGCCAGCAGCCGTGAGACAGGGACCGCCATTTCCTACGAGCAGTACTTC. It specifies CASSRETGTAISYEQYF.

V usage is TRBV5-4 and J usage is TRBJ2-5, with unresolved D. Trimming took 2 bases from V and 1 from J, leaving 9 bases between them. CDR1 and CDR2 from the germline V gene are SGHNT and YYREEE (reference sequence). The CDR3 loop spans 14 amino acids. The CDR3 DNA follows: TGTGCCAGCAGCTTCCTACTATCCCAAGAGACCCAGTACTTC. Its translation is CASSFLLSQETQYF.

The rearrangement joins TRBV7-9 to TRBJ1-2; D not certain. V dropped 7 bases and J dropped 0 bases, with 9 bases sitting between them. The germline CDR1 and CDR2 sequences are SEHNR and FQNEAQ (reference sequence). This CDR3 contains 13 residues. The CDR3 loop reads CASTLLANYGYTF. The CDR3 region has the DNA TGTGCCAGCACCTTGTTAGCTAACTATGGCTACACCTTC.

This rearrangement joins TRBV7-2 to TRBJ1-4, with 8 positions matching TRBD1. V gave up 2 bases and J gave up 3 bases; unmatched junction bases: 2. The CDR3 has 15 amino acids. Germline values: CDR1 SGHTA, CDR2 FQGNSA. The chain's CDR3 is CASSLQGAANEKLFF. The DNA for the CDR3 is TGTGCCAGCAGCTTACAGGGGGCTGCTAATGAAAAACTGTTTTTT.

The CDR3 sequence is CASSLGPESNQPQHF. CDR3 in DNA: TGCGCCAGCAGCTTGGGGCCGGAGAGCAATCAGCCCCAGCATTTT. The chain combines TRBV5-1 with TRBJ1-5; D is unresolved. Germline CDR1 reads SGHRS; CDR2 reads YFSETQ. The CDR3 runs to 15 residues. Trimming shortened V by 0 bases and J by 1 base, and 8 bases separated the two germline ends.

Points on this clone: Mismatch with germline at one junction end may stem from a read error. This chain uses TRBV25-1 with TRBJ2-7; D uncertain. Germline CDR1 reads MGHDK; CDR2 reads SYGVNS. CDR3 length: 11 residues. Here the CDR3 reads CASSDGFALSF. CDR3 coding DNA: TGTGCCAGCAGTGACGGTTTTGCCCTCTCGTTC.

This chain joins TRBV5-4 and TRBJ1-2, with D unresolved. The CDR3 loop spans 15 amino acids. V gave up 0 bases and J gave up 0 bases, with 9 bases separating them. Germline CDR1 is SGHNT and CDR2 is YYREEE (reference sequence). The chain's CDR3 is CASSLVSEANYGYTF. For the CDR3, the DNA is TGTGCCAGCAGCTTGGTTTCAGAAGCTAACTATGGCTACACCTTC. The entire variable domain, with the rest obtained from reference TRBV5-4 and TRBJ1-2, is as follows: ETGVTQSPTHLIKTRGQQVTLRCSSQSGHNTVSWYQQALGQGPQFIFQYYREEENGRGNFPPRFSGLQFPNYSSELNVNALELDDSALYLCASSLVSEANYGYTFGSGTRLTVV.

This clone has just a few counts. The chain has TRBV4-3 and TRBJ2-3; D is ambiguous. The V end lost 0 bases, the J end lost 1 base, and 8 bases lay between the germline ends. From germline, CDR1 is LGHNA and CDR2 YSLEER. CDR3 length equals 15 residues. This chain's CDR3 is CASSQDYRRTDTQYF. For the CDR3, the DNA is TGCGCCAGCAGCCAAGACTACCGGCGCACAGATACGCAGTATTTT.

This chain links TRBV4-1 with TRBJ2-5; D is possibly TRBD2 (5 bases). Per the germline V gene, CDR1 is MGHRA and CDR2 is YSYEKL. Trimming left V 6 bases short and J 5 bases short, with 13 bases between. The CDR3 is 13 amino acids. The CDR3 DNA reads as TGCGCCAGCAGTCGGGGAAATAGGGAGACCCAGTACTTC. Translating it yields CASSRGNRETQYF.

Here the CDR3 reads CASNPDRGRGYTF. The CDR3 DNA reads TGTGCCAGCAATCCCGACAGAGGACGTGGCTACACCTTC. The chain carries TRBV28 and TRBJ1-2; possible D gene TRBD1, 5 bases. Trimming pared 7 bases from V and 7 bases from J, leaving 16 bases between. From germline, CDR1 is MDHEN and CDR2 SYDVKM. The CDR3 runs to 13 residues.

This clone has at least ten counts. The genes are TRBV13 and TRBJ1-1; D perhaps matches TRBD1 (5 bases). The germline gives CDR1 PRHDT, CDR2 FYEKMQ (reference sequence). The CDR3 runs 15 residues. Trimming pared 3 bases from V and 3 bases from J, leaving 14 bases between. The CDR3 region has the DNA TGTGCCAGCAGCTTTAAGGAGGGGACCTACACTGAAGCTTTCTTT. Encoded protein: CASSFKEGTYTEAFF.

This clone was detected a few times. The V call is TRBV7-2, the J call TRBJ1-2; D ambiguous. Germline lookup yields CDR1 SGHTA and CDR2 FQGNSA. CDR3 length: 13 residues. Trimming removed 1 base at V and 6 bases at J, with 9 bases between. CDR3 residues: CASSLGNTHGYTF. The DNA of the CDR3 is TGTGCCAGCAGCTTAGGGAATACCCATGGCTACACCTTC. Full variable domain (missing parts from reference TRBV7-2 and TRBJ1-2): GAGVSQSPSNKVTEKGKDVELRCDPISGHTALYWYRQSLGQGLEFLIYFQGNSAPDKSGLPSDRFSAERTGGSVSTLTIQRTQQEDSAVYLCASSLGNTHGYTFGSGTRLTVV.

V gene TRBV5-4 combines with J gene TRBJ2-5; D is perhaps TRBD1 or TRBD2 (5 bases each). Matching the DNA end better, TRBJ2-7 makes the J call doubtful. This CDR3 is built from 16 residues. Germline CDR1 SGHNT, CDR2 YYREEE (reference sequence). The CDR3 sequence is CASSLEPGRGVHEQYF. For the CDR3, the DNA is TGTGCCAGCAGCTTGGAACCCGGGCGAGGGGTCCACGAGCAGTACTTC.